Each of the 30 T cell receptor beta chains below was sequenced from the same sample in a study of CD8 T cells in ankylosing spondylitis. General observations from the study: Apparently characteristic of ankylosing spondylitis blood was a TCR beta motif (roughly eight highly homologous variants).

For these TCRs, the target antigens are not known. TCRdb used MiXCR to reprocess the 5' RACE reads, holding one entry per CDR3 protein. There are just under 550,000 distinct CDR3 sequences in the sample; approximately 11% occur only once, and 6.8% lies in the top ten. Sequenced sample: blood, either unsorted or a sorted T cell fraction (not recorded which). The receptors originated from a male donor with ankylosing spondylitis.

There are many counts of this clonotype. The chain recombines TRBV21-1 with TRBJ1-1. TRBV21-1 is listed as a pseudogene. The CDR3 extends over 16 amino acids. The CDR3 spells CASRSAGVLVNTEAFF. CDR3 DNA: TGTGCCAGCAGATCGGCGGGAGTGTTGGTGAACACTGAAGCTTTCTTT.

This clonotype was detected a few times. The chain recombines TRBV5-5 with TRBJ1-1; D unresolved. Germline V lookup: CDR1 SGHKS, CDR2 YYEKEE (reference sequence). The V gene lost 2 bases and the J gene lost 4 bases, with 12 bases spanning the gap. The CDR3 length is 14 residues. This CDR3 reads CASSFLPEITEAFF. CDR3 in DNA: TGTGCCAGCAGCTTTTTACCGGAGATCACTGAAGCTTTCTTT.

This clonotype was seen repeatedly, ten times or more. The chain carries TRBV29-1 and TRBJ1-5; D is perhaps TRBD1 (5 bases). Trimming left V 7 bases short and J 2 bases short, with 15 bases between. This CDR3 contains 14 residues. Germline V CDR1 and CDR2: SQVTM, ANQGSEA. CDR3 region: CSATVGTGNQPQHF. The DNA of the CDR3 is TGCAGCGCCACGGTGGGGACTGGCAATCAGCCCCAGCATTTT.

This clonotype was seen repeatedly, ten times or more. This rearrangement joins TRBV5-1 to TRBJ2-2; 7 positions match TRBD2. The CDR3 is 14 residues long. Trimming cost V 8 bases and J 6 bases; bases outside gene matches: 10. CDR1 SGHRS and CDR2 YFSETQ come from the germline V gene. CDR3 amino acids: CASSVAGLSGELFF. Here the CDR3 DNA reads TGCGCCAGTTCCGTAGCGGGTCTCTCCGGGGAGCTGTTTTTT.

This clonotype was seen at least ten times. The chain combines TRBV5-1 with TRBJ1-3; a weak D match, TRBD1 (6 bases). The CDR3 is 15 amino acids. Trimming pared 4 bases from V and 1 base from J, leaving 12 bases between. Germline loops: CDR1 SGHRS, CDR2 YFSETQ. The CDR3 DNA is TGCGCCAGCAGCCGCGAGGGGGTTTCTGGAAACACCATATATTTT. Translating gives CASSREGVSGNTIYF.

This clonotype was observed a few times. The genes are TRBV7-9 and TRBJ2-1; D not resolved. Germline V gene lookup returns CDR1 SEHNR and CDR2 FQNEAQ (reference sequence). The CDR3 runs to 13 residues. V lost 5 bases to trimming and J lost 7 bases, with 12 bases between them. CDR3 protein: CASSRGRANEQFF. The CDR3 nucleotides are TGTGCCAGCAGCCGAGGTAGGGCGAATGAGCAGTTCTTC.

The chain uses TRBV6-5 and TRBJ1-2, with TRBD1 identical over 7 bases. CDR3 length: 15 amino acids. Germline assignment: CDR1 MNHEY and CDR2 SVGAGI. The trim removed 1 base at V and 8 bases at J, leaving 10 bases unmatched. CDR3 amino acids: CASSYFGEGAEGYTF. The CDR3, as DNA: TGTGCCAGCAGTTACTTCGGGGAGGGGGCTGAAGGCTACACCTTC.

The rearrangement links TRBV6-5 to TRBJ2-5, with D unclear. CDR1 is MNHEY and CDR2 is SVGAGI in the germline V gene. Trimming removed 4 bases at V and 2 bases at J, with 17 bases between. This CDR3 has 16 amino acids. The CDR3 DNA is TGTGCCAGCAGTTCACTATCCGCGACACAACAAGAGACCCAGTACTTC. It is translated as CASSSLSATQQETQYF.

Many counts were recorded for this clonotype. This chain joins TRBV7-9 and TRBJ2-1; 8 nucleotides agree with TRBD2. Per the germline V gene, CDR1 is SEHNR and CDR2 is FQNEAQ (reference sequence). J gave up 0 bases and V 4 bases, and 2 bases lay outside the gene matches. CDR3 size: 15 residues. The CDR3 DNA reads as TGTGCCAGCAGCTCGACTAGCGCCTCCTACAATGAGCAGTTCTTC. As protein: CASSSTSASYNEQFF.

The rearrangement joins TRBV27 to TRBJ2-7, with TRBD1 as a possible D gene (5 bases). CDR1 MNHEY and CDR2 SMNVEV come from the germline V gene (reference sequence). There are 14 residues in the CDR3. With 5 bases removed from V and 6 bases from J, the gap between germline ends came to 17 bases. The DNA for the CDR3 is TGTGCCAGCAGTGTCCGCAGGGTTTCGTCCGAGCAGTACTTC. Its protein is CASSVRRVSSEQYF.

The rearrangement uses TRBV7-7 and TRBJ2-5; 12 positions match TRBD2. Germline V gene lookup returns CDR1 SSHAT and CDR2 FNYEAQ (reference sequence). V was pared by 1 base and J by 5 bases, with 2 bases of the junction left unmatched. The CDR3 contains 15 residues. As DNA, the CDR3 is TGTGCCAGCAGCTTAGGGACTAGCGGGAAGGAGACCCAGTACTTC. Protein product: CASSLGTSGKETQYF.

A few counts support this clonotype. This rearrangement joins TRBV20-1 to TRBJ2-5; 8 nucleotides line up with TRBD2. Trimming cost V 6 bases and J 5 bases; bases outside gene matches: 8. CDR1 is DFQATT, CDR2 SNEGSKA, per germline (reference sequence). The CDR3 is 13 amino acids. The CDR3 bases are TGCAGTGCCAAGCGGGGACTAGTGGAGACCCAGTACTTC. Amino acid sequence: CSAKRGLVETQYF.

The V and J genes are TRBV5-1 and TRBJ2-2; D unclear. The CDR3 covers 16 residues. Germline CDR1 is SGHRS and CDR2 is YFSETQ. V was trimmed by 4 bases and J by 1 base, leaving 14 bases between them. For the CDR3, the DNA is TGCGCCAGCAGCCCAACAGTACTTGAGAACACCGGGGAGCTGTTTTTT. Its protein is CASSPTVLENTGELFF. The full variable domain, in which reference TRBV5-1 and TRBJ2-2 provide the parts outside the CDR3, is KAGVTQTPRYLIKTRGQQVTLSCSPISGHRSVSWYQQTPGQGLQFLFEYFSETQRNKGNFPGRFSGRQFSNSRSEMNVSTLELGDSALYLCASSPTVLENTGELFFGEGSRLTVL.

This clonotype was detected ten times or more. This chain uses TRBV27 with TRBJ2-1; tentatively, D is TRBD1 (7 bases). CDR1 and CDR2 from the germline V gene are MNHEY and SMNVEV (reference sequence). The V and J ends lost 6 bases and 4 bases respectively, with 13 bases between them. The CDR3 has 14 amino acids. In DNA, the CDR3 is TGTGCCAGCAGCTGGGGGGACAGTTACAATGAGCAGTTCTTC. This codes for CASSWGDSYNEQFF.

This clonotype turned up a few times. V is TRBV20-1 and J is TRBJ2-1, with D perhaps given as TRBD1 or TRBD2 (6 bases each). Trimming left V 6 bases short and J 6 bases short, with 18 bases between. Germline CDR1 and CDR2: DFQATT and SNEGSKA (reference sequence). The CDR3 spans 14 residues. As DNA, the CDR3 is TGCAGTGCAGGGGGGTTACTTAGTCGCAATGAGCAGTTCTTC. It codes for CSAGGLLSRNEQFF.

CDR3 protein: CATQTGQGNNEQYF. CDR3 nucleotide sequence: TGTGCCACCCAAACGGGACAGGGAAATAACGAGCAGTACTTC. The chain has TRBV15 and TRBJ2-7; 9 bases match TRBD1. Germline V CDR1 and CDR2: LNHNV, YYDKDF (reference sequence). Trimming at V came to 8 bases and at J to 5 bases, leaving 10 bases not matched to a gene. The CDR3 contains 14 residues.

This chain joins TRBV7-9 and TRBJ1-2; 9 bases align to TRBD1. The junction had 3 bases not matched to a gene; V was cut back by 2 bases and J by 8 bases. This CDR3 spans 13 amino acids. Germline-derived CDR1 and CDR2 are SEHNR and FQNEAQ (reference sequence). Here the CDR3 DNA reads TGTGCCAGCAGCTTACGGGACAGGGACGGCTACACCTTC. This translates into CASSLRDRDGYTF.

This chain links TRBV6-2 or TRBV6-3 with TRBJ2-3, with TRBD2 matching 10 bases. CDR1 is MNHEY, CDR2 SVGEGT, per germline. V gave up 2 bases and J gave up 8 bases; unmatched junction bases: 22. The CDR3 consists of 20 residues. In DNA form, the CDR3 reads TGTGCCAGCAGTTACCCCGATTATCCCCCCTCTAGCGGGAGTTCGGGTACGCAGTATTTT. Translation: CASSYPDYPPSSGSSGTQYF.

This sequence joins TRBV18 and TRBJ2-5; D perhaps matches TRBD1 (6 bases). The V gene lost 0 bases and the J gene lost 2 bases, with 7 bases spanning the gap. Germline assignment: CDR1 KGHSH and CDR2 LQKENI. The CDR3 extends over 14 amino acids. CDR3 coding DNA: TGTGCCAGCTCACCACCGACAGGTCAAGAGACCCAGTACTTC. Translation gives CASSPPTGQETQYF.

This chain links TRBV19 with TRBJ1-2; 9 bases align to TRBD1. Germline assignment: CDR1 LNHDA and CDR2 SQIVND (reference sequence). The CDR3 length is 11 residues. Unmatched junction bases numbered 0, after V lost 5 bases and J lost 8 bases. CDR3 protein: CASSGTGGYTF. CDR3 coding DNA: TGTGCCAGTAGTGGGACAGGGGGCTACACCTTC.

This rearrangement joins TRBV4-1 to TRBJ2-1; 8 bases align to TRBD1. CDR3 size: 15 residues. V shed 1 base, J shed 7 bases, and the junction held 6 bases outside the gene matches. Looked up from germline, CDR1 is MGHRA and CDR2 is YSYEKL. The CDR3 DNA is TGCGCCAGCAGCCAAGTTGACAGGGGATGGAATGAGCAGTTCTTC. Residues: CASSQVDRGWNEQFF.

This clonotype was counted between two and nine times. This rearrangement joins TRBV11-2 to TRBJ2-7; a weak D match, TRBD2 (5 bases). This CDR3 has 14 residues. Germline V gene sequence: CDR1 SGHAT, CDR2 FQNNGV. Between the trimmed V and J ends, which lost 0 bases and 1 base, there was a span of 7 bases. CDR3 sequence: CASSLESGSYEQYF. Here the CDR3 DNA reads TGTGCCAGCAGCTTAGAAAGCGGTTCCTACGAGCAGTACTTC. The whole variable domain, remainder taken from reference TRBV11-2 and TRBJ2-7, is EAGVAQSPRYKIIEKRQSVAFWCNPISGHATLYWYQQILGQGPKLLIQFQNNGVVDDSQLPKDRFSAERLKGVDSTLKIQPAKLEDSAVYLCASSLESGSYEQYFGPGTRLTVT.

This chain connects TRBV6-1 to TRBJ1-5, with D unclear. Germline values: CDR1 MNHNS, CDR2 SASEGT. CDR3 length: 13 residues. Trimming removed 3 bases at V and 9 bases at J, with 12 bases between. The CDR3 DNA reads TGTGCCAGCAGTGATAGCAGACTCCGGCCCCAGCATTTT. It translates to CASSDSRLRPQHF.

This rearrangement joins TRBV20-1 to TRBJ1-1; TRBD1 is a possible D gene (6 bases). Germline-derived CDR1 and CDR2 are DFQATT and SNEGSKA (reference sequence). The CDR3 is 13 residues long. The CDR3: CSPSQGRGTEAFF. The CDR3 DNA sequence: TGCAGCCCGTCACAGGGCAGGGGCACTGAAGCTTTCTTT.

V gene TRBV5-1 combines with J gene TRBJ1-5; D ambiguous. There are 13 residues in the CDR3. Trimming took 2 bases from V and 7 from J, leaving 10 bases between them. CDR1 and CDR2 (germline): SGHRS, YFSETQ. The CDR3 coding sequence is TGCGCCAGCAGCTTTGAGGGAGGACAGCCCCAGCATTTT. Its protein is CASSFEGGQPQHF.

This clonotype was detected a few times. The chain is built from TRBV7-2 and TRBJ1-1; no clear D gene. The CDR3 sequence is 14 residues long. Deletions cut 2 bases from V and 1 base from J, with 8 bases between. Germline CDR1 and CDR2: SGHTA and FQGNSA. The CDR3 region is CASSLQMQNTEAFF. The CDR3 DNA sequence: TGTGCCAGCAGCTTACAAATGCAGAACACTGAAGCTTTCTTT.

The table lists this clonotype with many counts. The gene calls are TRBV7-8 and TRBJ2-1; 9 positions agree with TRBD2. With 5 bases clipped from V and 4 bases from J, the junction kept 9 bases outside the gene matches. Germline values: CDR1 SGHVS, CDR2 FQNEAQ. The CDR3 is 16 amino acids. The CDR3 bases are TGTGCCAGCAGCCAACTTCGGGCGGGAGGGTACAATGAGCAGTTCTTC. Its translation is CASSQLRAGGYNEQFF.

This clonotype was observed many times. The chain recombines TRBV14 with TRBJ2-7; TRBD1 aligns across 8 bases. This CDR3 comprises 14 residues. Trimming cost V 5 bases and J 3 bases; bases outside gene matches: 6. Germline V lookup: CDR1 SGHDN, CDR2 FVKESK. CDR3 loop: CASSSHGQGYEQYF. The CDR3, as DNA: TGTGCCAGCAGCAGTCACGGACAGGGCTACGAGCAGTACTTC.

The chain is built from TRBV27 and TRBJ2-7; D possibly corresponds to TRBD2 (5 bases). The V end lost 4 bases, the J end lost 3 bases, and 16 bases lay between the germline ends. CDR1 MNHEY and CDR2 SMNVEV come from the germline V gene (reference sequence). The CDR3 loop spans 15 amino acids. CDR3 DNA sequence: TGTGCCAGCAGTTCCCCGGGAAGCGGTAACTACGAGCAGTACTTC. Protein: CASSSPGSGNYEQYF.

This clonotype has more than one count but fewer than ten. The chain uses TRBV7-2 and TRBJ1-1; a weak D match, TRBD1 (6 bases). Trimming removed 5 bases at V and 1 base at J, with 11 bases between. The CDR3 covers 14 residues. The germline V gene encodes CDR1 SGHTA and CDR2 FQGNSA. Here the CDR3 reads CASSPMTGNTEAFF. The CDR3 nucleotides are TGTGCCAGCAGCCCGATGACAGGGAACACTGAAGCTTTCTTT.